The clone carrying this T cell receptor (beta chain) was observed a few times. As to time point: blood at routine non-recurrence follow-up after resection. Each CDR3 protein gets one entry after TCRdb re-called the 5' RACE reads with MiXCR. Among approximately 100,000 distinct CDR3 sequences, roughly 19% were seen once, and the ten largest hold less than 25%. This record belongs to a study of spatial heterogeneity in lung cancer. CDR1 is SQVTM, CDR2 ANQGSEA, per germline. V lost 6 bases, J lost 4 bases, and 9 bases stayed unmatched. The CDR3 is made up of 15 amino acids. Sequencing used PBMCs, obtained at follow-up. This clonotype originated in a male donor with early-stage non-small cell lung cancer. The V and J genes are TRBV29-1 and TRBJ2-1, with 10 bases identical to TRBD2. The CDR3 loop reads CSVPRTSGPYNEQFF. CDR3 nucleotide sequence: TGCAGCGTCCCCCGGACTAGCGGCCCATACAATGAGCAGTTCTTC.